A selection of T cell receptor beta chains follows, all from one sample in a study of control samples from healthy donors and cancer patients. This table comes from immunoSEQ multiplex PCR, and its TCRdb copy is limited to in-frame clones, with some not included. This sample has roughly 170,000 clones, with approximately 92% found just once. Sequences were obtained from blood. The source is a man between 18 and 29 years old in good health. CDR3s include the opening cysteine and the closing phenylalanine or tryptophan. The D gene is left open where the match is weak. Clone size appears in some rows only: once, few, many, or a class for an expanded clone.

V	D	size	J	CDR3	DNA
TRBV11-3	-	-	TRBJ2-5	CASSKGTDEETQYF	TGTGCCAGCAGCAAAGGGACGGACGAAGAGACCCAGTACTTC
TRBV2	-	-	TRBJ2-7	CASRQTSASSYEQYF	TGTGCCAGCAGACAAACATCGGCGAGCTCCTACGAGCAGTACTTC
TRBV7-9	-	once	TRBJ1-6	CASSFLGPGNSPLHF	TGTGCCAGCAGCTTTTTGGGACCGGGAAATTCACCCCTCCACTTT
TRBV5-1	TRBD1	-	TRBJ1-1	CASSLEGQGIAEAFF	TGCGCCAGCAGCCTGGAGGGACAGGGGATCGCTGAAGCTTTCTTT
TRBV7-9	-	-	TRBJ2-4	CASSLGWIPWNIQYF	TGTGCCAGCAGCTTGGGGTGGATACCGTGGAACATTCAGTACTTC
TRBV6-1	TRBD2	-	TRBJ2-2	CASSEQRGAGELFF	TGTGCCAGCAGTGAACAGCGGGGGGCCGGGGAGCTGTTTTTT
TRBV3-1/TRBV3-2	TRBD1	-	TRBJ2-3	CASSRDREPDTQYF	TGTGCCAGCAGCCGGGACAGGGAACCAGATACGCAGTATTTT
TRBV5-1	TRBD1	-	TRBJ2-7	CASSLAGGPGEQYF	TGCGCCAGCAGCTTGGCAGGGGGCCCGGGCGAGCAGTACTTC
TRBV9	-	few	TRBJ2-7	CASSFGPASEQYF	TGTGCCAGCAGCTTCGGCCCCGCGAGCGAGCAGTACTTC
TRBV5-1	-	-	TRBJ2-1	CASSLDRAEGEQFF	TGCGCCAGCAGCTTGGATCGGGCAGAAGGAGAGCAGTTCTTC
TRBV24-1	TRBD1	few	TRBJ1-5	CATRAGGSVNQPQHF	TGTGCCACCAGGGCAGGGGGGTCGGTCAATCAGCCCCAGCATTTT
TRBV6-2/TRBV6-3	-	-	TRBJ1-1	CASSRRGPEAFF	TGTGCCAGCAGTCGCAGGGGCCCCGAAGCTTTCTTT
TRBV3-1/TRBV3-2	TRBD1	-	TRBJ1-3	CASSKGAPGNTIYF	TGTGCCAGCAGTAAGGGGGCGCCCGGAAACACCATATATTTT
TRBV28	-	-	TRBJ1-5	CASSPGGGNQPQHF	TGTGCCAGCAGTCCCGGGGGGGGCAATCAGCCCCAGCATTTT
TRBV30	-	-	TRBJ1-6	CAWIQGGSPLHF	TGTGCCTGGATCCAGGGTGGCTCACCCCTCCACTTT